Listed below are T cell receptor beta chains from one sample, sequenced in a study of OX40 agonist ivuxolimab in advanced cancers. Produced via immunoSEQ multiplex PCR; TCRdb's table is partial and in-frame only. The table has about 100,000 clones, approximately 89% seen once. The sequenced sample was CD4+ or CD8+ T cells sorted from blood, obtained in a trial of the OX40 agonist ivuxolimab. The receptors shown here come from an adult with an advanced solid tumor such as melanoma, head and neck, liver or kidney cancer. CDR3s include the opening cysteine and the closing phenylalanine or tryptophan. D genes are given only for firm matches. Size is omitted from some rows. Given values are once, few, many or a class for expanded clones.

>NA|TRBJ1-5|NA|TRBV28
TGTGCCAGCAGAAGTGGTGGACCAGTGGAAAGTCAGCCCCAGCATTTT
CASRSGGPVESQPQHF
>once|TRBJ1-2|NA|TRBV18
TGTGCCAGCTCACCACCGGAAGGGGCACTAAGAGGCTACACCTTC
CASSPPEGALRGYTF
>once|TRBJ2-2|NA|TRBV7-3
TGTGCCAGCAGCTTTAATGGGGTCGCCGGGGAGCTGTTTTTT
CASSFNGVAGELFF
>NA|TRBJ1-5|NA|TRBV5-8
TGTGCCAGCAGCTTGTACATTACACCGAATCAGCCCCAGCATTTT
CASSLYITPNQPQHF
>NA|TRBJ1-4|NA|TRBV4-2
TGTGCCAGCAGCCAAGAACCCCCTAATGAAAAACTGTTTTTT
CASSQEPPNEKLFF
>NA|TRBJ2-1|NA|TRBV27
TGTGCCGCAGGGAGGACCGGGCAGTTCTTC
CAAGRTGQFF
>NA|TRBJ2-5|TRBD1|TRBV15
TGTGCCACCAGCAGGATGGGACAGGGGACGGAGACCCAGTACTTC
CATSRMGQGTETQYF
>NA|TRBJ1-1|TRBD1|TRBV25-1
TGTGCCAGCAGGACCCCAGGGGGAACTGAAGCTTTCTTT
CASRTPGGTEAFF
>NA|TRBJ1-2|TRBD1|TRBV28
TGTGCCAGCAGTTTGACAGGGGGCGACTACTTTGACTATGGCTACACCTTC
CASSLTGGDYFDYGYTF
>NA|TRBJ2-7|TRBD1|TRBV27
TGTGCCAGCAGTTATTCGACAGGGGCCTCCTACGAGCAGTACTTC
CASSYSTGASYEQYF
>NA|TRBJ2-7|NA|TRBV11-3
TGTGCCAGCAGCTTCACTAGATCTTCCAGCGAGCAGTACTTC
CASSFTRSSSEQYF
>NA|TRBJ1-1|TRBD1|TRBV5-8
TGTGCCAGCAGCATTGGGACAGCCACTGAAGCTTTCTTT
CASSIGTATEAFF
>NA|TRBJ2-3|NA|TRBV28
TGTGCCAGCAGATCCAAATGGACTGGTGGGCAGTATTTT
CASRSKWTGGQYF
>NA|TRBJ2-6|NA|TRBV11-2
TGTGCCAGCAGTCTTGCTGGGGCCAACGTCCTGACTTTC
CASSLAGANVLTF
>NA|TRBJ2-7|NA|TRBV2
TGTGCCAGCGATAGTCGGGCCACCTACGAGCAGTACTTC
CASDSRATYEQYF
>NA|TRBJ2-7|NA|TRBV11-2
TGTGCCAGCAGCCCGAACGGGAGAGGGGACGAGCAGTACTTC
CASSPNGRGDEQYF
>NA|TRBJ1-5|TRBD1|TRBV5-4
TGTGCCAGCAGTCCGGACAGGGAGGGGCCCCAGCATTTT
CASSPDREGPQHF
>NA|TRBJ1-1|NA|TRBV27
TGTGCCAGCAGCGTTCTTCGGGCTCAAATGGTGGTCTCTGAAGCTTTCTTT
CASSVLRAQMVVSEAFF
>NA|TRBJ2-3|NA|TRBV19
TGTGCCAGTAGTGAAGGTCGGATCACAGATACGCAGTATTTT
CASSEGRITDTQYF
>NA|TRBJ2-7|TRBD2|TRBV7-2
TGTGCCAGCAGCTTAGAACTAGCGGGGCCCTACGAGCAGTACTTC
CASSLELAGPYEQYF
>NA|TRBJ1-5|TRBD1|TRBV12-5
TGTGCTAGTGGTTTGGCGAGGGGGACAGGGGGTGATGCCCAGCATTTT
CASGLARGTGGDAQHF
>NA|TRBJ2-1|TRBD2|TRBV7-6
TGTGCCAGCAGCATTATAGCGGGAGTAGTCTCCAATGAGCAGTTCTTC
CASSIIAGVVSNEQFF
>NA|TRBJ2-7|NA|TRBV19
TGTGCCAGTAACGCGGGACCTTCAGCTGGGGAGCAGTACTTC
CASNAGPSAGEQYF
>NA|TRBJ2-7|TRBD1|TRBV6-6
TGTGCCAGCAGTAGAAGGACAGGGCTAGGCTACGAGCAGTACTTC
CASSRRTGLGYEQYF
>NA|TRBJ2-5|TRBD1|TRBV6-1
TGTGCCAGCAGCAGCCCACAGGGGGCCGAGACCCAGTACTTC
CASSSPQGAETQYF
>NA|TRBJ1-3|NA|TRBV4-3
TGCGCCAGCAGCCAAGACAAAGGGGTTGGAAACACCATATATTTT
CASSQDKGVGNTIYF
>NA|TRBJ1-4|NA|TRBV28
TGTGCCAGTCGGGGGGGACCTATTGAAAAACTGTTTTTT
CASRGGPIEKLFF
>NA|TRBJ2-1|NA|TRBV2
TGTGCCAGCAGTGCCCACCTTGGCAACAATGAGCAGTTCTTC
CASSAHLGNNEQFF
>NA|TRBJ1-1|NA|TRBV5-1
TGCGCCAGCAGCTCCGGGGGGCCCACTGAAGCTTTCTTT
CASSSGGPTEAFF